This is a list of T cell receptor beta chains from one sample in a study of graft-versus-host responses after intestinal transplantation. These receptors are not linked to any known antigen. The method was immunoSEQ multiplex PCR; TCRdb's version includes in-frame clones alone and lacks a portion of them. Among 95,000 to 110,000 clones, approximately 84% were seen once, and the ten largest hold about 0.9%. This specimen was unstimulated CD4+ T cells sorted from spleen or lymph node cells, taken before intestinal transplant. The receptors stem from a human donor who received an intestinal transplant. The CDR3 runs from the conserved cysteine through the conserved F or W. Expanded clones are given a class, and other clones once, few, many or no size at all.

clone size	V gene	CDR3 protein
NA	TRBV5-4	CASSGTPRGQGETQYF
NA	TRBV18	CASSQTSGNNEQFF
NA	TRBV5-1	CASSLAGQLNTEAFF
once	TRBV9	CASSVYTGSGRSNEQFF
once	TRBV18	CASSPRVGETQYF
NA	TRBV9	CASSPLTGVDYEQYF
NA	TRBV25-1	CASRMGRYNSPLHF
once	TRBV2	CASTYSGRGRNEQFF
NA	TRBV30	CAWSTGQGSYNEQFF
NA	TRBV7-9	CASSILGTLF
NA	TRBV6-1	CASTLKGNTEAFF
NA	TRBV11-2	CASSLLTSGGYNEQFF
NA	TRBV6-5	CASSLTRQQETQYF
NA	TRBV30	CAWSWPGGTQYF
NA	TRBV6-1	CAIPFPSSYNEQFF
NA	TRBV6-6	CASSPPGQGATYEQYF
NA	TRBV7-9	CASSLEAGNQPQHF
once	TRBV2	CASSRDRDEQYF
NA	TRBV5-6	CASTPDGGTSTGELFF
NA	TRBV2	CASRELSVGNQPQHF
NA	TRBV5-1	CASSLAQALNYGYTF
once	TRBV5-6	CASSLGGGRGTQYF
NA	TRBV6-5	CASIGQTNTEAFF
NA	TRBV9	CASSVLSSGANTGELFF
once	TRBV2	CASSGDTASNQPQHF
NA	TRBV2	CASSVATTAPTDTQYF
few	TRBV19	CASSSRIGGAHGTEAFF
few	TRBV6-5	CASRKLSGGADEQYF
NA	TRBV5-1	CASSPKWGVSGNTIYF
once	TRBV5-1	CAGSGEETQYF
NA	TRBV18	CASSSSQGPEAFF
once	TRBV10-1	CASSPTGTPTDTQYF
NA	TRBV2	CASSEGTPNTGELFF
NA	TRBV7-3	CASSLAGSDTYEQYF
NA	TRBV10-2	CASTRGQLTYEQYF
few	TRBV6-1	CASSPQGLLTQYF
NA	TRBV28	CASSESTEAFF
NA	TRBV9	CASSVVGAATDTQYF
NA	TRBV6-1	CASHMKVAGFNEQFF
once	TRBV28	CASSPGLAGVYEQYF
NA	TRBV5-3	CAGTRTGFPYEQYF
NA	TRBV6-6	CASSLGRNYEQYF
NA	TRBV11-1	CASSSDSNARGYTF